These 24 T cell receptor beta chains were sequenced from one sample in a study of T-cell reconstitution after alpha-beta-depleted transplantation in children. This sample's TCRbeta library carried unique molecular identifier barcodes. MiXCR was run by TCRdb on the PCR reads, yielding one entry per CDR3 protein. The table shows some 600,000 distinct CDR3 sequences, with approximately 12% occurring only once. Material: PBMCs, mostly from graft donor cells, obtained 360 days after TCRalphabeta/CD19-depleted stem cell transplant. Receptors were obtained from a male patient aged 10 to 17 who had a stem cell transplant for acute myeloid leukemia, so the T cells may come from the graft donor.

This clonotype appeared a few times. This sequence joins TRBV5-1 and TRBJ2-1; D unresolved. The germline V and J ends were trimmed by 0 bases and 0 bases, with 13 bases remaining between them. Germline lookup yields CDR1 SGHRS and CDR2 YFSETQ. The CDR3 is 17 residues long. The CDR3 DNA follows: TGCGCCAGCAGCTTGGGTCCGCGTCCGAGCTCCTACAATGAGCAGTTCTTC. This gives the protein CASSLGPRPSSYNEQFF.

The sample holds a few counts of this clonotype. The chain uses TRBV9 and TRBJ2-2; D might be TRBD2 (6 bases). V was shortened by 9 bases and J by 6 bases, with 18 bases between the two germline ends. The CDR3 is 14 residues long. CDR1 SGDLS and CDR2 YYNGEE come from the germline V gene. CDR3: CATTTSLGAGELFF. The CDR3 nucleotides read TGTGCCACCACCACTAGCTTGGGGGCCGGGGAGCTGTTTTTT.

The chain is built from TRBV4-3 and TRBJ2-3; perhaps TRBD2 as D (6 bases). The germline V gene has CDR1 LGHNA and CDR2 YSLEER. Trimming removed 1 base from V and 2 bases from J, with 10 bases in between. The CDR3 has 15 amino acids. The CDR3 coding sequence is TGCGCCAGCAGCCAAGGGGCGGGGTTCACAGATACGCAGTATTTT. Its protein product is CASSQGAGFTDTQYF.

This clonotype has just a few counts. V and J are TRBV28 and TRBJ1-5; 7 nucleotides align to TRBD1. Germline V gene lookup returns CDR1 MDHEN and CDR2 SYDVKM. V lost 6 bases, J lost 2 bases, and 4 bases stayed unmatched. The CDR3 extends over 14 amino acids. CDR3 sequence: CASRPQGGNQPQHF. CDR3 DNA: TGTGCCAGCAGGCCGCAGGGGGGCAATCAGCCCCAGCATTTT.

V usage is TRBV6-5 and J usage is TRBJ2-3; 9 bases agree with TRBD2. With 2 bases clipped from V and 3 bases from J, the junction kept 6 bases outside the gene matches. Germline-derived CDR1 and CDR2 are MNHEY and SVGAGI. The CDR3 is 16 amino acids. The CDR3 reads CASSYGSGSNTDTQYF. The CDR3 DNA sequence: TGTGCCAGCAGTTACGGTAGCGGGAGTAATACAGATACGCAGTATTTT.

In the case of this clonotype: A much bigger clone sits one base away, suggesting this may be a read error. V gene TRBV27 combines with J gene TRBJ2-6; either TRBD1 or TRBD2 may fit D (5 bases each). Trimming removed 6 bases at V and 0 bases at J, with 12 bases between. CDR1 and CDR2 from the germline V gene are MNHEY and SMNVEV (reference sequence). The CDR3 totals 16 residues. CDR3 loop: CASSSDGGSGANVLTF. CDR3 in DNA: TGTGCCAGCAGCTCTGATGGGGGCTCTGGGGCCAACGTCCTGACTTTC.

The rearrangement uses TRBV20-1 and TRBJ2-1; 7 bases map to TRBD2. V was pared by 0 bases and J by 7 bases, with 9 bases of the junction left unmatched. Looked up from germline, CDR1 is DFQATT and CDR2 is SNEGSKA (reference sequence). The CDR3 is 15 amino acids. CDR3 region: CSARDLLAGGNEQFF. The DNA of the CDR3 is TGCAGTGCTAGAGATCTGCTAGCCGGGGGGAATGAGCAGTTCTTC.

The V and J genes are TRBV30 and TRBJ2-7, with D unclear. The CDR3 covers 10 residues. The V gene lost 6 bases and the J gene lost 7 bases, with 10 bases spanning the gap. The germline V gene encodes CDR1 GTSNPN and CDR2 SVGIG (reference sequence). CDR3 amino acids: CACFRTEQYF. The DNA of the CDR3 is TGTGCCTGTTTTCGGACGGAGCAGTACTTC.

This clonotype was detected a few times. The gene calls are TRBV6-2 or TRBV6-3 and TRBJ2-3; 8 nucleotides line up with TRBD2. The V gene's germline CDR1 is MNHEY and CDR2 SVGEGT. With V trimmed by 4 bases and J by 2 bases, 2 bases remained unmatched. This CDR3 is built from 14 residues. CDR3 amino acids: CASSWTSTTDTQYF. CDR3 sequence (DNA): TGTGCCAGCAGTTGGACTAGCACCACAGATACGCAGTATTTT.

V is TRBV19 and J is TRBJ2-7; TRBD1 agrees at 11 bases. V shed 4 bases, J shed 0 bases, and the junction held 14 bases outside the gene matches. CDR1 and CDR2 (germline): LNHDA, SQIVND (reference sequence). This CDR3 is built from 19 residues. For the CDR3, the DNA is TGTGCCAGTAGTAAAAGGACAGGGGGCGGTTATTCACGCTCCTACGAGCAGTACTTC. Translating gives CASSKRTGGGYSRSYEQYF.

This clonotype was observed a few times. The J gene is TRBJ2-3, the V gene TRBV7-3, with D tentatively TRBD1 (6 bases). V lost 1 base and J 0 bases, leaving 11 bases between the germline ends. This CDR3 comprises 16 residues. CDR1 is SGHTA, CDR2 FQGTGA, per germline. In DNA form, the CDR3 reads TGTGCCAGCAGCTTAATGTCTGGACAGAGCACAGATACGCAGTATTTT. This sequence encodes CASSLMSGQSTDTQYF.

This clonotype occurred a few times. The rearrangement uses TRBV5-1 and TRBJ1-1, with TRBD1 as a possible D gene (5 bases). CDR1 and CDR2 from the germline V gene are SGHRS and YFSETQ. The CDR3 spans 14 residues. Trimming left V 6 bases short and J 3 bases short, with 15 bases between. The CDR3 nucleotides are TGCGCCAGCACTGCGTCAACGGGGGACACTGAAGCTTTCTTT. The encoded protein is CASTASTGDTEAFF.

This clonotype was counted at least ten times. The chain carries TRBV9 and TRBJ2-6; TRBD1 is a possible D gene (6 bases). CDR3 size: 20 residues. Deletions cut 4 bases from V and 0 bases from J, with 23 bases between. Germline CDR1 and CDR2: SGDLS and YYNGEE. CDR3: CASSPSSGVLTASGANVLTF. The CDR3 coding sequence is TGTGCCAGCAGCCCGAGCTCAGGGGTCCTGACCGCCTCTGGGGCCAACGTCCTGACTTTC.

V and J are TRBV11-1 and TRBJ2-2; D call uncertain. V lost 0 bases and J lost 6, with 8 bases in between. This CDR3 is 14 amino acids long. CDR1 is SGHAT and CDR2 is FQDESV in the germline V gene (reference sequence). The CDR3 DNA reads as TGTGCCAGCAGCTTAGCCTCGGAGCCCGGGGAGCTGTTTTTT. Translated, it gives CASSLASEPGELFF.

The V call is TRBV14, the J call TRBJ2-1, with a possible D match to TRBD1 (5 bases). This CDR3 is built from 14 residues. The germline gives CDR1 SGHDN, CDR2 FVKESK. V was cut by 1 base and J by 6 bases, with 10 bases left in between. CDR3 bases: TGTGCCAGCAGCCAAGTTAGGGGAAGCAATGAGCAGTTCTTC. Its protein product is CASSQVRGSNEQFF.

This clonotype was counted only a few times. The chain recombines TRBV6-2 or TRBV6-3 with TRBJ2-1; weak D call: TRBD2 (6 bases). Between the trimmed V and J ends, which lost 2 bases and 0 bases, there was a span of 14 bases. In germline, CDR1 is MNHEY, CDR2 SVGEGT. There are 17 residues in the CDR3. Written as DNA, the CDR3 is TGTGCCAGCAGTTACCCCAGCGGGTTCAGCTCCTACAATGAGCAGTTCTTC. Its translation is CASSYPSGFSSYNEQFF.

This clonotype has a count of ten or more. One end of the junction varies from germline; a read error may be responsible. DNA for the CDR3: TGTGCTAGCAGTTCCCGGAAGGGGGCTAATGAGCAGTTCTTC. Encoded protein: CASSSRKGANEQFF. The genes are TRBV7-7 and TRBJ2-1; 7 bases match TRBD1. The CDR3 runs to 14 residues. Germline V CDR1 and CDR2: SSHAT, FNYEAQ (reference sequence).

This clonotype was recorded at least ten times. The chain recombines TRBV20-1 with TRBJ1-1; TRBD1 might be the D (6 bases). Trimming removed 3 bases at V and 3 bases at J, with 17 bases between. Germline CDR1 and CDR2: DFQATT and SNEGSKA (reference sequence). The CDR3 spans 15 residues. CDR3 region: CSARGPQGRDTEAFF. CDR3 sequence (DNA): TGCAGTGCTAGGGGACCACAGGGTCGGGACACTGAAGCTTTCTTT.

This clonotype was seen many times. V and J are TRBV29-1 and TRBJ1-1; no firm D call. This CDR3 has 12 residues. V lost 4 bases to trimming and J lost 1 base, with 7 bases between them. Germline CDR1 is SQVTM and CDR2 is ANQGSEA. CDR3 coding DNA: TGCAGCGTTGGACTCCCGAACACTGAAGCTTTCTTT. Translated, it gives CSVGLPNTEAFF.

This clonotype was counted only a few times. This chain uses TRBV20-1 with TRBJ2-1; a weak D match, TRBD2 (6 bases). Trimming cost V 6 bases and J 2 bases, with 20 bases left between them. The CDR3 has 16 residues. The germline V gene has CDR1 DFQATT and CDR2 SNEGSKA (reference sequence). The CDR3 protein is CSAGEFGLSAYNEQFF. Written as DNA, the CDR3 is TGCAGTGCAGGGGAATTTGGACTAAGCGCCTACAATGAGCAGTTCTTC.

This clonotype was seen more than once but under ten times. The chain joins TRBV7-2 to TRBJ2-5; the match to TRBD2 covers 11 bases. Germline lookup yields CDR1 SGHTA and CDR2 FQGNSA. The CDR3 consists of 17 residues. The V and J ends lost 3 bases and 3 bases, in that order; junction bases with no gene match: 9. The chain's CDR3 is CASSLVLLAGEEETQYF. The CDR3 DNA is TGTGCCAGCAGCTTGGTCTTACTAGCGGGAGAGGAAGAGACCCAGTACTTC.

J is TRBJ1-5 and V is TRBV29-1, with D maybe TRBD1 (5 bases). This CDR3 has 15 residues. V lost 0 bases to trimming and J lost 7 bases, with 16 bases between them. Germline assignment: CDR1 SQVTM and CDR2 ANQGSEA. CDR3 protein: CSVEEGGGGGQPQHF. Written as DNA, the CDR3 is TGCAGCGTTGAAGAAGGTGGGGGAGGAGGCCAGCCCCAGCATTTT.

This clonotype was recorded at least ten times. V gene TRBV5-4 combines with J gene TRBJ1-1, with 10 bases that match TRBD1. The germline gives CDR1 SGHNT, CDR2 YYREEE (reference sequence). V gave up 0 bases and J gave up 0 bases; unmatched junction bases: 2. This CDR3 is built from 16 residues. CDR3 in DNA: TGTGCCAGCAGCTTGGAGGGACAGGGGATGAACACTGAAGCTTTCTTT. Its translation is CASSLEGQGMNTEAFF.

This clonotype was observed a few times. The chain employs TRBV20-1 and TRBJ2-1; unclear D gene. V was pared by 1 base and J by 9 bases, with 13 bases between. This CDR3 is 13 amino acids long. Germline CDR1 DFQATT, CDR2 SNEGSKA (reference sequence). As DNA, the CDR3 is TGCAGTGCTAGAGTGTTATTGGGCCCTGAGCAGTTCTTC. Amino acid sequence: CSARVLLGPEQFF.